This T cell receptor beta chain was found in a study of blood T cell repertoires in COVID-19. Authors' analysis steps: Counts of nucleated cells, estimated from reference gene primer amplification, were obtained. The assay was immunoSEQ multiplex PCR, and TCRdb's table has in-frame clones only and misses some. Clone size and V and J calls were adopted from that table, with D and trimming inferred from the DNA. Of over 150,000 clones detected, roughly 80% appear once; the ten largest clones hold approximately 32%. V shed 3 bases, J shed 5 bases, and the junction held 8 bases outside the gene matches. The CDR3 contains 14 residues. Germline V gene lookup returns CDR1 SQVTM and CDR2 ANQGSEA. This clone was picked up one time.

Sequenced: peripheral blood. The receptor's source is a woman aged 55-69 years with acute or convalescent COVID-19. The chain joins TRBV29-1 to TRBJ2-5; 8 nucleotides align to TRBD2. In DNA form, the CDR3 reads TGCAGCGTTGAGATTCGGGGGGGACGGGAGACCCAGTACTTC. Translated, it gives CSVEIRGGRETQYF.